A selection of T cell receptor beta chains follows, all from one sample in a study of shared clonotypes between healthy human individuals. TCRdb keeps only in-frame clones here, not all; method: immunoSEQ multiplex PCR. The top ten clones hold approximately 0.36% of a sample with some 2,500,000 clones, roughly 93% of them seen once. Sequencing input: naive CD4+ T cells from PBMCs. The receptors here all came from a man aged 18 to 29 in good health. Some clones in this sample may be carry-over from other donors' samples. Each CDR3 is given with its conserved first and last residue. A D gene is named only where the DNA matches it firmly. Expanded clones are given a class, and other clones once, few, many or no size at all.

>TRBV11-2|once|.|TRBJ2-7
TGTGCCAGCAGCTTAGCAAATAGCCGTAAACACGAGCAGTACTTC
CASSLANSRKHEQYF
>TRBV18|.|TRBD1|TRBJ1-6
TGTGCCAGCTCACCCACAGGGGGAGATAATTCACCCCTCCACTTT
CASSPTGGDNSPLHF
>TRBV30|once|.|TRBJ1-2
TGTGCCTGGAGTAGGCGGGAATCGAACTATGGCTACACCTTC
CAWSRRESNYGYTF
>TRBV18|.|.|TRBJ1-1
TGTGCCAGCTCACCGGACGGCAACACTGAAGCTTTCTTT
CASSPDGNTEAFF
>TRBV27|.|TRBD1|TRBJ1-1
TGTGCCAGCAGTTCCAGGGGGAGGACTGAAGCTTTCTTT
CASSSRGRTEAFF
>TRBV28|once|TRBD1|TRBJ2-7
TGTGCCAGCAGTTCCTCCGGGACAGGGGGCTCGTACGAGCAGTACTTC
CASSSSGTGGSYEQYF
>TRBV27|.|.|TRBJ2-5
TGTGCCAGCAGTTTTTCCGTGGTTGAGACCCAGTACTTC
CASSFSVVETQYF
>TRBV29-1|few|.|TRBJ1-1
TGCAGCGTCCGACCGTGGAACACTGAAGCTTTCTTT
CSVRPWNTEAFF
>TRBV5-4|.|TRBD2|TRBJ2-3
TGTGCCAGCAGCTTAGCGGGAGGGCCGCCGATCACGCAGTATTTT
CASSLAGGPPITQYF
>TRBV11-2|.|.|TRBJ2-7
TGTGCCAGCAGCTTACATAGGGGCGCCTACGAGCAGTACTTC
CASSLHRGAYEQYF
>TRBV7-3|.|.|TRBJ1-5
TGTGCCAGCAGTGGCAGGGGACTAAGCAATCAGCCCCAGCATTTT
CASSGRGLSNQPQHF
>TRBV7-3|.|TRBD2|TRBJ2-7
TGTGCCAGCAGGATGGGGCTAGCGGGCGAGCAGTACTTC
CASRMGLAGEQYF
>TRBV7-8|.|.|TRBJ1-1
TGTGCCAGCAGCAGGACACAAGCTTTCTTT
CASSRTQAFF
>TRBV11-2|.|TRBD2|TRBJ2-3
TGTGCCAGCAGCTCTCGGGGACTAGCGGTGGATACGCAGTATTTT
CASSSRGLAVDTQYF
>TRBV14|.|.|TRBJ2-5
TGTGCCAGCAGCCTACTATTCCAAGAGACCCAGTACTTC
CASSLLFQETQYF
>TRBV7-8|.|.|TRBJ2-2
TGTGCCAGCAGCTTAGAGAGTAGGATCGGGGAGCTGTTTTTT
CASSLESRIGELFF
>TRBV9|once|TRBD2|TRBJ2-1
TGTGCCAGCAGCTCCCGGGGAGCGGGAGGGCCACGCGAGCAGTTCTTC
CASSSRGAGGPREQFF
>TRBV28|.|.|TRBJ2-7
TGTGCCAGCAGAGGACAACCTAGCTCCTACGAGCAGTACTTC
CASRGQPSSYEQYF
>TRBV4-3|once|.|TRBJ1-1
TGCGCCAGCAGCCAAGATTTCGTTGGAAAGTGGAACACTGAAGCTTTCTTT
CASSQDFVGKWNTEAFF
>TRBV4-1|.|.|TRBJ2-1
TGCGCCAGCAGCCAGTTCGGGACGGATGAGCAGTTCTTC
CASSQFGTDEQFF
>TRBV7-7|.|TRBD1|TRBJ2-1
TGTGCCAGCAGTTTTGGACAGGGCCCTTACAATGAGCAGTTCTTC
CASSFGQGPYNEQFF
>TRBV7-3|.|.|TRBJ2-3
TGTGCCAGCAGCTTAACAGGGGGGGCAGATACGCAGTATTTT
CASSLTGGADTQYF
>TRBV5-4|.|.|TRBJ1-5
TGTGCCAGCAGCGCCGGAACCAATCAGCCCCAGCATTTT
CASSAGTNQPQHF
>TRBV19|.|.|TRBJ1-4
TGTGCCAGTAGTATTGGGGACACCGCTAATGAAAAACTGTTTTTT
CASSIGDTANEKLFF
>TRBV7-8|.|.|TRBJ1-5
TGTGCCAGCAGCTCAGCCCGGTCTCTCGGGGGGCCCCAGCATTTT
CASSSARSLGGPQHF
>TRBV6-5|.|TRBD2|TRBJ2-1
TGTGCCAGCAGTCTTAGCGGGAGTCCCTACAATGAGCAGTTCTTC
CASSLSGSPYNEQFF
>TRBV7-3|.|.|TRBJ2-7
TGTGCCAGCAGCTTAAAACCCCCCTACGAGCAGTACTTC
CASSLKPPYEQYF
>TRBV7-3|.|.|TRBJ2-1
TGTGCCAGCAGCTTCTTCGATCGGTACAATGAGCAGTTCTTC
CASSFFDRYNEQFF
>TRBV11-2|.|TRBD1|TRBJ2-7
TGTGCCAGCAGCTTAGTTCTCGGGACAGGGCACTACGAGCAGTACTTC
CASSLVLGTGHYEQYF
>TRBV7-2|.|TRBD1|TRBJ2-1
TGTGCCAGCAGCTCCTGGGACAGCGCCTACAATGAGCAGTTCTTC
CASSSWDSAYNEQFF
>TRBV2|.|TRBD1|TRBJ2-7
TGTGCCAGCAGTGAAGCGCTGACAGGGGGCCAATACGAGCAGTACTTC
CASSEALTGGQYEQYF
>TRBV15|.|.|TRBJ2-1
TGTGCCACCAGCAGCCGGGACGCGTCCTATGAGCAGTTCTTC
CATSSRDASYEQFF
>TRBV19|.|.|TRBJ1-5
TGTGCCAGTAGTATAGTTAGGGGATCGGTAAGCAATCAGCCCCAGCATTTT
CASSIVRGSVSNQPQHF